The 15 T cell receptor beta chains listed next were all sequenced from one sample in a study of brain T cells in children with intractable seizures. Specified time point: blood from clinic visit 5 months post-surgery; TSC patient then seizure free. Measured with immunoSEQ multiplex PCR; TCRdb has only the in-frame clones, and not every one. The sample consists of about 340,000 clones, 93% of them appearing once. Material: peripheral blood, obtained around 5 months after surgery. The source of these receptors is a boy in the first two years of life with tuberous sclerosis and intractable seizures.

Only one count was recorded for this clone. The rearrangement links TRBV19 to TRBJ1-5; maybe TRBD1 (5 bases). The CDR3 runs 16 residues. V lost 5 bases to trimming and J lost 0 bases, with 14 bases between them. Germline V gives CDR1 LNHDA, CDR2 SQIVND (reference sequence). The CDR3 DNA is TGTGCCAGTAGTTTGTCTATAGGGGTTAGCAATCAGCCCCAGCATTTT. It encodes CASSLSIGVSNQPQHF.

The chain couples TRBV2 to TRBJ2-4; the D gene could be TRBD1 or TRBD2 (5 bases each). Germline V gene lookup returns CDR1 SNHLY and CDR2 FYNNEI. This CDR3 comprises 13 residues. Trimming left V 6 bases short and J 2 bases short, with 8 bases between. The CDR3 DNA sequence: TGTGCCAGCAGAGGGACCTCCAAAAACATTCAGTACTTC. The encoded protein is CASRGTSKNIQYF.

This rearrangement joins TRBV6-6 to TRBJ1-1; D is unclear. CDR1 and CDR2 (germline): MNHNY, SVGAGI (reference sequence). V gave up 8 bases and J gave up 0 bases, with 10 bases separating them. The CDR3 is 13 residues long. CDR3 nucleotide sequence: TGTGCCAGCCCCAGAGCCCTGAACACTGAAGCTTTCTTT. Its protein is CASPRALNTEAFF.

V is TRBV27 and J is TRBJ2-3, with D possibly being TRBD1 (6 bases). CDR3 length: 14 residues. Germline loops: CDR1 MNHEY, CDR2 SMNVEV (reference sequence). V was shortened by 2 bases and J by 2 bases, with 8 bases between the two germline ends. This chain's CDR3 is CASSLNRDTDTQYF. Written as DNA, the CDR3 is TGTGCCAGCAGTTTAAACAGGGACACAGATACGCAGTATTTT.

The chain has TRBV29-1 and TRBJ2-3; D unresolved. This CDR3 has 12 residues. Trimming shortened V by 0 bases and J by 6 bases, and 7 bases separated the two germline ends. Germline V lookup: CDR1 SQVTM, CDR2 ANQGSEA. Here the CDR3 DNA reads TGCAGCGTTGAAGAGAGCTCCGATACGCAGTATTTT. This sequence encodes CSVEESSDTQYF.

CDR3 in amino acids: CAWSVHLVVKGYGYTF. In DNA form, the CDR3 reads TGTGCCTGGAGTGTACATCTTGTCGTTAAGGGTTATGGCTACACCTTC. The chain is built from TRBV30 and TRBJ1-2; D uncertain. This CDR3 contains 16 residues. The germline gives CDR1 GTSNPN, CDR2 SVGIG (reference sequence). Deletions cut 0 bases from V and 5 bases from J, with 19 bases between.

The chain joins TRBV30 to TRBJ2-1; 11 bases map to TRBD2. CDR1 GTSNPN and CDR2 SVGIG come from the germline V gene (reference sequence). This CDR3 contains 14 residues. The V segment lost 5 bases and the J segment 9 bases; nucleotides outside the gene matches: 9. CDR3: CAWVAGGLLTEQFF. CDR3 nucleotide sequence: TGTGCCTGGGTAGCGGGAGGGCTTTTAACTGAGCAGTTCTTC.

Turning to this clone: An end of the junction differs from the germline gene, which may be a read error. The rearrangement joins TRBV9 to TRBJ2-7; D may be TRBD2 (6 bases). CDR1 is SGDLS and CDR2 is YYNGEE in the germline V gene. The CDR3 is 15 amino acids. The CDR3 bases are TGTGCCAACAGCGTAGCCGGGAGTTTCGCCTACGAGCAGTACTTC. Translation gives CANSVAGSFAYEQYF.

The J gene is TRBJ2-7, the V gene TRBV4-2; 14 nucleotides match TRBD2. This CDR3 is 17 amino acids long. Trimming at V came to 4 bases and at J to 6 bases, leaving 11 bases not matched to a gene. Germline V gene lookup returns CDR1 LGHNA and CDR2 YNFKEQ. CDR3 sequence reads: CASSRPGTSGSRGEQYF. The DNA of the CDR3 is TGTGCCAGCAGCCGACCCGGGACTAGCGGGAGTCGGGGCGAGCAGTACTTC.

The chain combines TRBV5-5 with TRBJ2-6; D might be TRBD2 (6 bases). In germline, CDR1 is SGHKS, CDR2 YYEKEE (reference sequence). The CDR3 sequence is 19 residues long. V was trimmed by 0 bases and J by 0 bases, leaving 16 bases between them. This CDR3 reads CASSLGPGRRGSGANVLTF. CDR3 nucleotide sequence: TGTGCCAGCAGCTTGGGACCCGGCAGGAGGGGCTCTGGGGCCAACGTCCTGACTTTC.

This clone came up once. V is TRBV6-5 and J is TRBJ2-5; no definite D call. The CDR3 extends over 11 amino acids. In germline, CDR1 is MNHEY, CDR2 SVGAGI. Trimming shortened V by 6 bases and J by 5 bases, and 7 bases separated the two germline ends. The CDR3 region is CASSFGETQYF. The CDR3 DNA follows: TGTGCCAGCAGCTTCGGGGAGACCCAGTACTTC.

The genes are TRBV10-1 and TRBJ2-7, with D tentatively TRBD1 (6 bases). In germline, CDR1 is WNHNN, CDR2 SYGVQD (reference sequence). CDR3 size: 17 residues. V was clipped by 9 bases and J by 1 base, with 25 bases between them. The CDR3 loop reads CARRSRLDGQRSYEQYF. The CDR3 nucleotides read TGCGCCAGACGATCCAGATTGGACGGACAGAGATCCTACGAGCAGTACTTC.

This sequence joins TRBV5-1 and TRBJ2-2, with D uncertain. CDR1 is SGHRS and CDR2 is YFSETQ in the germline V gene. Trimming shortened V by 0 bases and J by 4 bases, and 4 bases separated the two germline ends. The CDR3 loop spans 13 amino acids. The CDR3 DNA follows: TGCGCCAGCAGCTTGGATGTCACCGGGGAGCTGTTTTTT. Residues: CASSLDVTGELFF.

This chain uses TRBV2 with TRBJ1-3, with 7 bases fitting TRBD1. This CDR3 is built from 15 residues. Trimming at V came to 7 bases and at J to 0 bases, leaving 6 bases not matched to a gene. In germline, CDR1 is SNHLY, CDR2 FYNNEI. CDR3 in DNA: TGTGCCAGCATTTCAGCAGGGGGCTCTGGAAACACCATATATTTT. It yields the protein CASISAGGSGNTIYF.

V and J are TRBV10-3 and TRBJ1-2, with no clear D. The CDR3 has 13 residues. Per the germline V gene, CDR1 is ENHRY and CDR2 is SYGVKD. The V end lost 4 bases, the J end lost 4 bases, and 10 bases lay between the germline ends. CDR3 sequence reads: CAISAEAGYGYTF. DNA of the CDR3: TGTGCCATCAGTGCAGAGGCGGGCTATGGCTACACCTTC.